This T cell receptor (beta chain) was sequenced in a study of cytomegalovirus exposure and HLA in healthy donors. Study conclusions and caveats: In a later analysis, TCR beta V- and J-gene trimming was associated with a missense DCLRE1C variant.

As concerns this clone: What it binds is not known.

The study sampled nominally healthy donors, though unrecorded immune exposures were likely. Per germline, CDR1 MNHEY and CDR2 SMNVEV (reference sequence). V lost 2 bases, J lost 4 bases, and 14 bases stayed unmatched. This CDR3 is 17 amino acids long. Use of 60 Vbeta and 13 Jbeta primers characterized the PCR. Measured with immunoSEQ multiplex PCR; TCRdb has only the in-frame clones, and not every one. This table lists 95,000 to 150,000 clones. The sample comprised PBMCs. This receptor was identified in a man aged 30-40 years in good health and CMV-seronegative. The chain joins TRBV27 to TRBJ2-7; 7 nucleotides align to TRBD1. The CDR3 nucleotides are TGTGCCAGCAGTTTAATGGGCCCCCGACAGGGTGGGTACGAGCAGTACTTC. Translation: CASSLMGPRQGGYEQYF.